One and the same sample provided the 14 T cell receptor beta chains below, sequenced in a study of T cells after yellow fever vaccination. TCRdb itself ran the 5' RACE reads through MiXCR, one entry per CDR3 protein. The sample lists 310,000 or so distinct CDR3 sequences; around 7.3% were seen once. The sequenced sample was PBMCs, obtained more than 40 days after the first yellow fever vaccination. The receptors stem from a young man who received the YFV17D yellow fever vaccine.

In this sample, this clonotype turned up a few times. The chain carries TRBV5-6 and TRBJ1-1; maybe TRBD1 (5 bases). Germline CDR1 is SGHDT and CDR2 is YYEEEE. Trimming took 0 bases from V and 1 from J, leaving 10 bases between them. The CDR3 is 15 residues long. The CDR3 DNA sequence: TGTGCCAGCAGCTTGGCTCCTCAGGGGAACACTGAAGCTTTCTTT. It translates to CASSLAPQGNTEAFF.

The rearrangement joins TRBV14 to TRBJ1-2, with unresolved D. The V gene lost 3 bases and the J gene lost 5 bases, with 16 bases spanning the gap. The CDR3 sequence is 15 residues long. CDR1 SGHDN and CDR2 FVKESK come from the germline V gene. CDR3 sequence: CASSHVHGGRYGYTF. The DNA for the CDR3 is TGTGCCAGCAGCCATGTACACGGAGGGCGTTATGGCTACACCTTC.

The rearrangement uses TRBV5-1 and TRBJ2-3; unclear D gene. The CDR3 extends over 14 amino acids. CDR1 and CDR2 (germline): SGHRS, YFSETQ. Trimming shortened V by 0 bases and J by 3 bases, and 8 bases separated the two germline ends. CDR3 DNA: TGCGCCAGCAGCTTGGTGTCTGAAACAGATACGCAGTATTTT. This codes for CASSLVSETDTQYF.

This clonotype was picked up a small number of times. CDR3 bases: TGTGCCATCAGCCTTAGCGGGGGGGCTTTCGAGCAGTACGTC. It yields the protein CAISLSGGAFEQYV. J is TRBJ2-7 and V is TRBV10-3; TRBD2 matches at 11 bases. With 6 bases clipped from V and 6 bases from J, the junction kept 7 bases outside the gene matches. The germline V gene encodes CDR1 ENHRY and CDR2 SYGVKD. The CDR3 is 14 residues long.

This sequence joins TRBV12-3 or TRBV12-4 and TRBJ2-7, with 11 bases that match TRBD1. The ends lost 6 bases at V and 1 base at J; junction bases unmatched: 2. This CDR3 comprises 14 residues. CDR3 DNA: TGTGCCAGCAGAGGGACAGGGGGGTCCTACGAGCAGTACTTC. As protein: CASRGTGGSYEQYF.

V and J are TRBV5-2 and TRBJ2-2; no check of the table's D call, TRBD1, against the DNA was made. TRBV5-2 constitutes a pseudogene. The CDR3 has 13 amino acids. Here the CDR3 reads CATSAQNTGVLFF. CDR3 coding DNA: TGTGCCACCAGCGCCCAGAACACCGGGGTGCTGTTTTTT.

This clonotype was seen more than once but under ten times. The junction departs from the called germline gene at one end, perhaps through a read error. The chain employs TRBV5-4 and TRBJ2-1; the D gene is possibly TRBD2 (6 bases). CDR1 is SGHNT, CDR2 YYREEE, per germline (reference sequence). CDR3 length equals 12 residues. CDR3 amino acids: CAISRGVAEQFF. The CDR3 nucleotides read TGTGCCATCAGCCGCGGGGTGGCGGAGCAGTTCTTC.

The J gene is TRBJ2-1, the V gene TRBV4-2; D might be TRBD2 (6 bases). CDR3 length: 15 amino acids. From germline, CDR1 is LGHNA and CDR2 YNFKEQ. V was clipped by 4 bases and J by 2 bases, with 12 bases between them. CDR3 coding DNA: TGTGCCAGCAGCCCGGGGGATGGGCCCTACAATGAGCAGTTCTTC. This sequence encodes CASSPGDGPYNEQFF.

To note about this clonotype: A much larger clone differs from this one at a single base, so this may be a read error. The V call is TRBV11-1, the J call TRBJ2-1, with D perhaps TRBD2 (6 bases). The CDR3 length is 20 residues. Germline V gene lookup returns CDR1 SGHAT and CDR2 FQDESV (reference sequence). For the CDR3, the DNA is TGTGCCAGCAGCCCACGGAGGGGAGTAGTTTGGGTATCGGAACTCGATGAGCAGTCCTTC. Its translation is CASSPRRGVVWVSELDEQSF.

This sequence joins TRBV6-1 and TRBJ1-5; no definite D call. Per the germline V gene, CDR1 is MNHNS and CDR2 is SASEGT. The V end was cut by 5 bases, the J end by 4 bases, with 9 bases between. The CDR3 spans 13 residues. For the CDR3, the DNA is TGTGCCAGCAGTCCCAGTTGGAATCAGCCCCAGCATTTT. Encoded protein: CASSPSWNQPQHF.

In its sample, this clonotype was seen a few times. The chain carries TRBV4-3 and TRBJ1-3, with 8 nucleotides matching TRBD1. Trimming took 3 bases from V and 0 from J; bases not matched to a gene: 10. This CDR3 region has 18 residues. The germline gives CDR1 LGHNA, CDR2 YSLEER. The CDR3 loop reads CASSQSTVTGVSGNTIYF. In DNA form, the CDR3 reads TGCGCCAGCAGCCAGTCAACCGTGACAGGGGTCTCTGGAAACACCATATATTTT.

This clonotype has a count of ten or more. The V call is TRBV5-1, the J call TRBJ1-2; the D gene is possibly TRBD1 (6 bases). The V and J ends lost 2 bases and 6 bases respectively, with 14 bases between them. This CDR3 comprises 14 residues. Germline V gives CDR1 SGHRS, CDR2 YFSETQ. Written as DNA, the CDR3 is TGCGCCAGCAGCTTACAGGGCCTACCCAATGGCTACACCTTC. Its protein product is CASSLQGLPNGYTF.

The chain employs TRBV5-1 and TRBJ2-5, with D perhaps TRBD1 (6 bases). V was pared by 1 base and J by 5 bases, with 9 bases between. Germline V gene sequence: CDR1 SGHRS, CDR2 YFSETQ. The CDR3 length is 13 residues. CDR3 sequence: CASSLTGTETQYF. CDR3 DNA sequence: TGCGCCAGCAGCTTGACAGGGACCGAGACCCAGTACTTC.

This clonotype was detected only a few times. The CDR3 protein is CASSLDSAGPRQPQHF. CDR3 coding DNA: TGTGCCAGCAGCTTAGATTCGGCGGGTCCGCGGCAGCCCCAGCATTTT. The V call is TRBV7-2, the J call TRBJ1-5; D not certain. The length of the CDR3 is 16 residues. The germline V gene has CDR1 SGHTA and CDR2 FQGNSA. The V and J ends lost 1 base and 7 bases respectively, with 17 bases between them. The entire variable domain, with the rest obtained from reference TRBV7-2 and TRBJ1-5, is as follows: GAGVSQSPSNKVTEKGKDVELRCDPISGHTALYWYRQSLGQGLEFLIYFQGNSAPDKSGLPSDRFSAERTGGSVSTLTIQRTQQEDSAVYLCASSLDSAGPRQPQHFGDGTRLSIL.